One and the same sample provided the 19 T cell receptor beta chains below, sequenced in a study of Graves' ophthalmopathy and Graves' hyperthyroidism. The study amplified TCR beta CDR3 regions using RNA transcripts. RT-PCR with HTBI primers came first, then second-round multiplex PCR. MiXCR, applied by TCRdb to the multiplex PCR reads, yields one record per CDR3 protein. The table has approximately 700,000 distinct CDR3 sequences, over 40% seen once; the top ten hold more than 3%. The material sequenced was peripheral blood. The receptors were sampled from an adult man with Graves' ophthalmopathy.

This chain links TRBV15 with TRBJ2-6; D is unclear. The V gene's germline CDR1 is LNHNV and CDR2 YYDKDF (reference sequence). Trimming cost V 6 bases and J 4 bases, with 16 bases left between them. This CDR3 comprises 16 residues. The CDR3 sequence is CATSDSAETGANVLTF. DNA for the CDR3: TGTGCCACCAGTGATTCCGCCGAGACAGGGGCCAACGTCCTGACTTTC. The complete variable domain, with remaining parts taken from reference TRBV15 and TRBJ2-6, reads DAMVIQNPRYQVTQFGKPVTLSCSQTLNHNVMYWYQQKSSQAPKLLFHYYDKDFNNEADTPDNFQSRRPNTSFCFLDIRSPGLGDTAMYLCATSDSAETGANVLTFGAGSRLTVL.

The chain links TRBV9 to TRBJ2-7; D may be TRBD1 (5 bases). The CDR3 is 15 residues long. Germline V gene data show CDR1 as SGDLS and CDR2 as YYNGEE. V was shortened by 4 bases and J by 0 bases, with 14 bases between the two germline ends. This chain's CDR3 is CASSLTAGISYEQYF. Written as DNA, the CDR3 is TGTGCCAGCAGCTTAACGGCAGGGATCTCCTACGAGCAGTACTTC.

This clonotype came up many times. The chain uses TRBV2 and TRBJ2-7; the D is unclear. The germline CDR1 and CDR2 sequences are SNHLY and FYNNEI. The ends were cut back, 3 bases at V and 3 bases at J, with 15 bases in the middle. The CDR3 extends over 15 amino acids. CDR3 amino acids: CASSDLVSRDYEQYF. Written as DNA, the CDR3 is TGTGCCAGCAGTGATCTCGTCTCCCGAGACTACGAGCAGTACTTC.

This clonotype was seen repeatedly, ten times or more. J is TRBJ2-7 and V is TRBV7-9; D possibly corresponds to TRBD2 (5 bases). This CDR3 region has 14 residues. The germline V gene encodes CDR1 SEHNR and CDR2 FQNEAQ (reference sequence). Trimming took off 3 bases at V and 1 base at J, with 10 bases between the two ends. The CDR3 region has the DNA TGTGCCAGCAGCTTGGAGGCCAGTTCCTACGAGCAGTACTTC. This codes for CASSLEASSYEQYF. Combining the CDR3 with reference TRBV7-9 and TRBJ2-7 gives the whole variable domain DTGVSQNPRHKITKRGQNVTFRCDPISEHNRLYWYRQTLGQGPEFLTYFQNEAQLEKSRLLSDRFSAERPKGSFSTLEIQRTEQGDSAMYLCASSLEASSYEQYFGPGTRLTVT.

The sample holds a few counts of this clonotype. The genes are TRBV12-3 or TRBV12-4 and TRBJ2-5, with 13 bases lining up with TRBD2. This CDR3 region has 17 residues. J lost 3 bases, V lost 4 bases, and 8 bases had no gene match. The CDR3 region has the DNA TGTGCCAGCAGTTCGCGACTAGCGGGGGGCTGGAAAGAGACCCAGTACTTC. This translates into CASSSRLAGGWKETQYF.

The rearrangement joins TRBV5-1 to TRBJ1-1, with D possibly matching TRBD1 (6 bases). V was shortened by 2 bases and J by 1 base, with 15 bases between the two germline ends. Germline CDR1 SGHRS, CDR2 YFSETQ. The CDR3 is made up of 16 amino acids. The CDR3 DNA is TGCGCCAGCAGCTTCATTGTTGGGACACAGAACACTGAAGCTTTCTTT. Encoded protein: CASSFIVGTQNTEAFF. The whole variable domain, filled in from reference TRBV5-1 and TRBJ1-1, reads KAGVTQTPRYLIKTRGQQVTLSCSPISGHRSVSWYQQTPGQGLQFLFEYFSETQRNKGNFPGRFSGRQFSNSRSEMNVSTLELGDSALYLCASSFIVGTQNTEAFFGQGTRLTVV.

This chain uses TRBV20-1 with TRBJ1-3; D is undetermined. Germline CDR1 reads DFQATT; CDR2 reads SNEGSKA (reference sequence). The CDR3 has 11 residues. V dropped 6 bases and J dropped 7 bases, with 10 bases sitting between them. CDR3 sequence reads: CSANVRNTIYF. CDR3 bases: TGCAGTGCCAATGTGCGGAACACCATATATTTT.

The V call is TRBV25-1, the J call TRBJ1-2, with a weak D call TRBD1 (5 bases). Germline CDR1 reads MGHDK; CDR2 reads SYGVNS. The CDR3 is 14 residues long. V was trimmed by 6 bases and J by 7 bases, leaving 18 bases between them. CDR3 DNA: TGTGCCAGCAGCTCCGGGACCGAGGGCTCTGGCTACACCTTC. It yields the protein CASSSGTEGSGYTF.

V usage is TRBV14 and J usage is TRBJ1-6, with D possibly being TRBD1 (6 bases). Trimming pared 4 bases from V and 0 bases from J, leaving 16 bases between. The CDR3 totals 18 residues. CDR1 and CDR2 (germline): SGHDN, FVKESK. The CDR3: CASSPRDTPSSYNSPLHF. CDR3 DNA sequence: TGTGCCAGCAGCCCCCGGGACACCCCGAGCTCCTATAATTCACCCCTCCACTTT.

At least ten counts were recorded for this clonotype. The rearrangement links TRBV20-1 to TRBJ1-5, with D maybe TRBD1 (5 bases). The CDR3 spans 14 residues. CDR1 is DFQATT, CDR2 SNEGSKA, per germline (reference sequence). The V end lost 4 bases, the J end lost 3 bases, and 13 bases lay between the germline ends. The CDR3 coding sequence is TGCAGTGCTACCGGGGGGAGCGACAATCAGCCCCAGCATTTT. It is translated as CSATGGSDNQPQHF.

The rearrangement joins TRBV29-1 to TRBJ2-5; no reliable D call. Per germline, CDR1 SQVTM and CDR2 ANQGSEA. The germline V and J ends were trimmed by 4 bases and 5 bases, with 17 bases remaining between them. This CDR3 contains 14 residues. CDR3 in DNA: TGCAGCGTTGTACGACCGAATACCGGGGAGACCCAGTACTTC. It yields the protein CSVVRPNTGETQYF. Full variable domain (missing parts from reference TRBV29-1 and TRBJ2-5): SAVISQKPSRDICQRGTSLTIQCQVDSQVTMMFWYRQQPGQSLTLIATANQGSEATYESGFVIDKFPISRPNLTFSTLTVSNMSPEDSSIYLCSVVRPNTGETQYFGPGTRLLVL.

This clonotype was counted at least ten times. The chain employs TRBV5-6 and TRBJ2-7, with D perhaps TRBD2 (5 bases). Per the germline V gene, CDR1 is SGHDT and CDR2 is YYEEEE. With 4 bases removed from V and 0 bases from J, the gap between germline ends came to 20 bases. This CDR3 is built from 17 residues. CDR3 region: CASSLNWQRTSSYEQYF. CDR3 bases: TGTGCCAGCAGCCTGAATTGGCAGCGGACGAGCTCCTACGAGCAGTACTTC.

The genes are TRBV7-9 and TRBJ2-7; 8 bases align to TRBD1. The DNA end lines up better with TRBJ2-1; the J call may be wrong. There are 15 residues in the CDR3. Germline values: CDR1 SEHNR, CDR2 FQNEAQ (reference sequence). The CDR3: CASSFGQGHFNEQFF. CDR3 in DNA: TGTGCCAGCAGCTTCGGACAGGGACACTTCAATGAGCAGTTCTTC.

This clonotype appeared many times. The junction differs from germline at one of its ends, possibly a read error. The chain carries TRBV5-1 and TRBJ2-7; TRBD1 matches 9 bases. CDR3 length: 13 amino acids. CDR1 and CDR2 (germline): SGHRS, YFSETQ. This chain's CDR3 is CASSRDRDYEQYF. In DNA, the CDR3 is TGTGCCAGCAGCCGGGACAGGGACTACGAGCAGTACTTC.

This clonotype was seen ten or more times. The rearrangement joins TRBV2 to TRBJ2-7, with D unresolved. CDR1 SNHLY and CDR2 FYNNEI come from the germline V gene. V gave up 5 bases and J gave up 1 base, with 12 bases separating them. This CDR3 contains 14 residues. CDR3 coding DNA: TGTGCCAGCAGTCCCTCGGGTTGGTCCTACGAGCAGTACTTC. Amino acid sequence: CASSPSGWSYEQYF.

The rearrangement joins TRBV10-3 to TRBJ2-5; TRBD1 or TRBD2 may be the D gene (5 bases each). Germline V gives CDR1 ENHRY, CDR2 SYGVKD. V lost 9 bases and J lost 1, with 9 bases in between. The length of the CDR3 is 12 residues. This CDR3 reads CAIAGGQETQYF. CDR3 DNA sequence: TGTGCCATTGCTGGGGGCCAAGAGACCCAGTACTTC.

V usage is TRBV29-1 and J usage is TRBJ1-5; TRBD1 is a possible D gene (6 bases). The CDR3 extends over 14 amino acids. Trimming shortened V by 4 bases and J by 6 bases, and 16 bases separated the two germline ends. The germline gives CDR1 SQVTM, CDR2 ANQGSEA. This CDR3 is CSVVSQGGGQPQHF. The CDR3 bases are TGCAGCGTTGTGTCCCAGGGAGGGGGTCAGCCCCAGCATTTT.

The gene calls are TRBV2 and TRBJ1-5, with D possibly matching TRBD1 (5 bases). V lost 1 base and J 5 bases, leaving 9 bases between the germline ends. Per the germline V gene, CDR1 is SNHLY and CDR2 is FYNNEI. The CDR3 consists of 14 residues. CDR3 nucleotide sequence: TGTGCCAGCAGTGAAGGCAGGGACCATCAGCCCCAGCATTTT. It specifies CASSEGRDHQPQHF.

The chain joins TRBV10-3 to TRBJ2-3, with TRBD2 identical over 9 bases. Germline V gives CDR1 ENHRY, CDR2 SYGVKD. V lost 10 bases to trimming and J lost 2 bases; unmatched junction nucleotides: 7. CDR3 size: 14 residues. CDR3 in amino acids: CASMLAGHTDTQYF. The CDR3 DNA sequence: TGTGCCAGCATGCTAGCGGGACACACAGATACGCAGTATTTT.